Following are 29 T cell receptor beta chains from one sample sequenced in a study of T cell changes during pregnancy in multiple sclerosis. Only in-frame clones appear in the TCRdb table, and some are missing; sequencing was by immunoSEQ multiplex PCR. The table lists approximately 72,000 clones, about 93% of them singletons. The sequencing used peripheral blood, collected in the first trimester of pregnancy. The receptors were sampled from a female donor in good health, enrolled as a control in a pregnancy study.

This chain links TRBV27 with TRBJ1-1; possible D gene TRBD1, 6 bases. Germline-derived CDR1 and CDR2 are MNHEY and SMNVEV (reference sequence). This CDR3 has 15 amino acids. V was clipped by 7 bases and J by 3 bases, with 18 bases between them. The DNA of the CDR3 is TGTGCCAGCACCCAATTGCGCAGGGGAGACACTGAAGCTTTCTTT. Its protein is CASTQLRRGDTEAFF.

The chain uses TRBV5-1 and TRBJ2-7, with TRBD1 as a possible D gene (6 bases). V lost 2 bases to trimming and J lost 5 bases, with 17 bases between them. The germline CDR1 and CDR2 sequences are SGHRS and YFSETQ. The CDR3 extends over 15 amino acids. The CDR3 is CASSFGGRGGNEQYF. CDR3 in DNA: TGCGCCAGCAGCTTTGGCGGCAGGGGTGGAAACGAGCAGTACTTC.

The chain carries TRBV28 and TRBJ2-1; possibly TRBD2 for D (5 bases). The length of the CDR3 is 14 residues. CDR1 and CDR2 from the germline V gene are MDHEN and SYDVKM. The V gene lost 6 bases and the J gene lost 2 bases, with 11 bases spanning the gap. The CDR3 DNA sequence: TGTGCCAGCAGCTCCCGGGGTGCCTACAATGAGCAGTTCTTC. This sequence encodes CASSSRGAYNEQFF.

This sequence joins TRBV4-1 and TRBJ2-6; D is undetermined. This CDR3 contains 14 residues. In germline, CDR1 is MGHRA, CDR2 YSYEKL. The V end was cut by 4 bases, the J end by 1 base, with 5 bases between. DNA of the CDR3: TGCGCCAGCAGCCTTACTTCTGGGGCCAACGTCCTGACTTTC. Its translation: CASSLTSGANVLTF.

The table lists this clone with a count of one. V and J are TRBV5-6 and TRBJ2-4, with 7 positions matching TRBD1. CDR3 length equals 15 residues. V shed 4 bases and J 0 bases; nucleotides not matched to a gene: 4. Germline V gives CDR1 SGHDT, CDR2 YYEEEE. The CDR3 sequence: CASSRDRLAKNIQYF. The CDR3 region has the DNA TGTGCCAGCAGCCGGGACAGATTAGCCAAAAACATTCAGTACTTC.

This rearrangement joins TRBV4-2 to TRBJ2-2; TRBD2 matches at 10 bases. Germline V gene sequence: CDR1 LGHNA, CDR2 YNFKEQ. This CDR3 has 18 amino acids. With 4 bases clipped from V and 6 bases from J, the junction kept 14 bases outside the gene matches. The CDR3 bases are TGTGCCAGCAGCCCCTCCCACCCACGGACTAGCGGATCCGGGGAGCTGTTTTTT. This translates into CASSPSHPRTSGSGELFF.

V usage is TRBV5-1 and J usage is TRBJ2-7, with 7 bases aligning to TRBD1. The length of the CDR3 is 13 residues. Germline V CDR1 and CDR2: SGHRS, YFSETQ. V was pared by 4 bases and J by 2 bases, with 3 bases of the junction left unmatched. CDR3 sequence reads: CASSPGQTYEQYF. The DNA of the CDR3 is TGCGCCAGCAGCCCGGGACAGACCTACGAGCAGTACTTC.

The chain uses TRBV4-2 and TRBJ2-1; TRBD2 aligns across 8 bases. The V gene end was trimmed by 1 base and the J gene end by 0 bases; junction bases not matched to a gene: 2. Per the germline V gene, CDR1 is LGHNA and CDR2 is YNFKEQ. The CDR3 has 16 amino acids. This chain's CDR3 is CASSQGGTSSYNEQFF. In nucleotides, the CDR3 is TGTGCCAGCAGCCAAGGAGGGACTAGCTCCTACAATGAGCAGTTCTTC.

The chain carries TRBV19 and TRBJ2-7; TRBD1 matches at 8 bases. The V and J ends lost 6 bases and 3 bases, in that order; junction bases with no gene match: 7. The CDR3 runs 14 residues. Germline V gene data show CDR1 as LNHDA and CDR2 as SQIVND (reference sequence). The CDR3 loop is CASSLVTGGYEQYF. The CDR3 region has the DNA TGTGCCAGTAGCCTAGTCACAGGGGGCTACGAGCAGTACTTC.

The rearrangement joins TRBV9 to TRBJ1-4; TRBD1 might be the D (6 bases). V dropped 0 bases and J dropped 5 bases, with 14 bases sitting between them. CDR1 and CDR2 from the germline V gene are SGDLS and YYNGEE. This CDR3 spans 16 amino acids. The CDR3 loop is CASSVAVGGSNEKLFF. The CDR3 DNA is TGTGCCAGCAGCGTAGCCGTAGGGGGATCGAATGAAAAACTGTTTTTT.

J is TRBJ2-3 and V is TRBV10-3; TRBD1 aligns across 7 bases. V lost 6 bases, J lost 2 bases, and 11 bases stayed unmatched. CDR3 length equals 16 residues. The germline V gene encodes CDR1 ENHRY and CDR2 SYGVKD. CDR3 DNA sequence: TGTGCCATCAGGTCCTCCACAGGGGATACCACAGATACGCAGTATTTT. Amino acid sequence: CAIRSSTGDTTDTQYF.

This clone was seen a single time. V and J are TRBV5-1 and TRBJ2-3, with TRBD2 matching over 7 bases. This CDR3 spans 16 amino acids. V gave up 0 bases and J gave up 3 bases; unmatched junction bases: 7. Looked up from germline, CDR1 is SGHRS and CDR2 is YFSETQ. CDR3 region: CASSLDSGVGTDTQYF. In DNA form, the CDR3 reads TGCGCCAGCAGCTTGGACAGCGGGGTTGGGACAGATACGCAGTATTTT.

This clone was counted a single time. The V call is TRBV5-6, the J call TRBJ1-3; tentative D call: TRBD1 (6 bases). CDR1 and CDR2 (germline): SGHDT, YYEEEE. The CDR3 runs 15 residues. V was cut by 2 bases and J by 2 bases, with 11 bases left in between. CDR3 DNA: TGTGCCAGCAGCTTAGGACAGTCTCCTGGAAACACCATATATTTT. Protein: CASSLGQSPGNTIYF.

The J gene is TRBJ2-1, the V gene TRBV29-1, with 13 bases identical to TRBD2. V trimming: 5 bases; J trimming: 6 bases; junction bases outside the gene matches: 7. CDR3 size: 15 residues. The germline V gene encodes CDR1 SQVTM and CDR2 ANQGSEA. The CDR3 DNA reads TGCAGCGTTTGGACTAGCGGGAGTGGAGGCAATGAGCAGTTCTTC. The encoded protein is CSVWTSGSGGNEQFF.

The J gene is TRBJ2-7, the V gene TRBV13, with 8 nucleotides matching TRBD1. The germline gives CDR1 PRHDT, CDR2 FYEKMQ (reference sequence). V was clipped by 5 bases and J by 2 bases; unmatched bases: 2. The CDR3 has 13 amino acids. The CDR3, as DNA: TGTGCCAGCAGCGAACAGGGGGCCTACGAGCAGTACTTC. Translating gives CASSEQGAYEQYF.

This rearrangement joins TRBV9 to TRBJ2-5; possibly TRBD2 for D (7 bases). CDR1 SGDLS and CDR2 YYNGEE come from the germline V gene. This CDR3 spans 16 amino acids. V was clipped by 4 bases and J by 5 bases, with 21 bases between them. CDR3 sequence: CASSPGRGAGGETQYF. In nucleotides, the CDR3 is TGTGCCAGCAGCCCCGGACGGGGGGCGGGTGGGGAGACCCAGTACTTC.

V gene TRBV10-3 combines with J gene TRBJ1-1; D is unresolved. V shed 0 bases and J shed 8 bases, with 7 bases lying between them. The length of the CDR3 is 12 residues. Germline V gene sequence: CDR1 ENHRY, CDR2 SYGVKD. CDR3 DNA sequence: TGTGCCATCAGTGAGTCGACTACAGAAGCTTTCTTT. Amino acid sequence: CAISESTTEAFF.

This clone appeared once. The CDR3 nucleotides are TGTGCCAGCAGCTTGCCCCCGAGCGGACAGCAGTACTTC. This encodes CASSLPPSGQQYF. The chain joins TRBV5-6 to TRBJ2-7; maybe TRBD2 (5 bases). Trimming pared 1 base from V and 8 bases from J, leaving 13 bases between. Germline values: CDR1 SGHDT, CDR2 YYEEEE. The CDR3 is made up of 13 amino acids.

This chain joins TRBV7-9 and TRBJ1-5, with TRBD1 as a possible D gene (6 bases). Germline CDR1 is SEHNR and CDR2 is FQNEAQ (reference sequence). V shed 7 bases and J shed 1 base, with 11 bases lying between them. The CDR3 spans 14 residues. The CDR3 here is CASTQDSSNQPQHF. DNA for the CDR3: TGTGCCAGCACCCAGGACAGCAGCAATCAGCCCCAGCATTTT.

This chain uses TRBV28 with TRBJ2-6, with TRBD1 matching 10 bases. The V and J ends lost 5 bases and 0 bases, in that order; junction bases with no gene match: 10. CDR1 and CDR2 from the germline V gene are MDHEN and SYDVKM. This CDR3 region has 19 residues. The CDR3 region has the DNA TGTGCCAGCAGTCCCGGTAGGGGACAGGGGCGCTCTGGGGCCAACGTCCTGACTTTC. This sequence encodes CASSPGRGQGRSGANVLTF. Drawing the rest from reference TRBV28 and TRBJ2-6, the complete variable domain is DVKVTQSSRYLVKRTGEKVFLECVQDMDHENMFWYRQDPGLGLRLIYFSYDVKMKEKGDIPEGYSVSREKKERFSLILESASTNQTSMYLCASSPGRGQGRSGANVLTFGAGSRLTVL.

The gene calls are TRBV11-2 and TRBJ2-1, with 8 bases matching TRBD2. The CDR3 length is 14 residues. Per the germline V gene, CDR1 is SGHAT and CDR2 is FQNNGV. V dropped 4 bases and J dropped 7; count of bases not matched to a gene: 6. In DNA, the CDR3 is TGTGCCAGCAGCTACCCGGGAGGGCCAAATGAGCAGTTCTTC. Translated, it gives CASSYPGGPNEQFF.

CDR3 nucleotide sequence: TGTGCCAGCAGTGAAGGACTTTCTGGGGCCAACGTCCTGACTTTC. This translates into CASSEGLSGANVLTF. This sequence joins TRBV2 and TRBJ2-6; D unresolved. Trimming shortened V by 1 base and J by 1 base, and 5 bases separated the two germline ends. This CDR3 region has 15 residues. The germline V gene has CDR1 SNHLY and CDR2 FYNNEI.

CDR3 residues: CASSFRGFSTDTQYF. The CDR3 DNA reads as TGTGCCAGCAGCTTTCGAGGATTTAGCACAGATACGCAGTATTTT. The chain recombines TRBV5-4 with TRBJ2-3; no clear D gene. Germline CDR1 reads SGHNT; CDR2 reads YYREEE (reference sequence). Trimming left V 2 bases short and J 0 bases short, with 10 bases between. The CDR3 extends over 15 amino acids.

The CDR3 reads CASSLAPGQGRSEQYF. In DNA form, the CDR3 reads TGTGCCAGCAGCTTAGCTCCGGGACAGGGTCGGAGTGAGCAGTACTTC. The V and J genes are TRBV7-6 and TRBJ2-7; TRBD1 matches at 9 bases. CDR3 length: 16 residues. J gave up 7 bases and V 0 bases, and 10 bases lay outside the gene matches. Germline assignment: CDR1 SGHVS and CDR2 FNYEAQ.

This clone was picked up one time. The chain is built from TRBV29-1 and TRBJ2-1, with TRBD2 matching 8 bases. The CDR3 is made up of 12 amino acids. V lost 4 bases to trimming and J lost 9 bases; unmatched junction nucleotides: 5. Germline values: CDR1 SQVTM, CDR2 ANQGSEA. As DNA, the CDR3 is TGCAGCGTTGGTGGACTAGCAGGTGAGCAGTTCTTC. It translates to CSVGGLAGEQFF.

The rearrangement joins TRBV30 to TRBJ2-7, with 7 nucleotides matching TRBD1. The CDR3 is 14 residues long. Germline loops: CDR1 GTSNPN, CDR2 SVGIG (reference sequence). V lost 3 bases, J lost 1 base, and 6 bases stayed unmatched. The CDR3 DNA sequence: TGTGCCTGGAGGCCGCCGGGACAGTCCTACGAGCAGTACTTC. Translating gives CAWRPPGQSYEQYF.

In its sample, this clone was seen once. This chain joins TRBV5-1 and TRBJ2-1, with 7 bases matching TRBD2. With 0 bases clipped from V and 2 bases from J, the junction kept 2 bases outside the gene matches. The CDR3 spans 15 residues. Germline V lookup: CDR1 SGHRS, CDR2 YFSETQ. CDR3 protein: CASSLVGGAYNEQFF. CDR3 nucleotides: TGCGCCAGCAGCTTGGTTGGGGGGGCCTACAATGAGCAGTTCTTC.

The rearrangement uses TRBV2 and TRBJ2-7, with TRBD1 matching 7 bases. The CDR3 loop spans 14 amino acids. Germline CDR1 SNHLY, CDR2 FYNNEI. J lost 6 bases, V lost 1 base, and 6 bases had no gene match. The CDR3 loop is CASSEEEGASEQYF. CDR3 coding DNA: TGTGCCAGCAGTGAAGAAGAGGGGGCGTCCGAGCAGTACTTC.

This chain links TRBV4-1 with TRBJ2-7; possibly TRBD1 for D (7 bases). V lost 1 base to trimming and J lost 0 bases, with 10 bases between them. CDR1 MGHRA and CDR2 YSYEKL come from the germline V gene. The CDR3 contains 15 residues. CDR3: CASSQVEGASYEQYF. The CDR3 nucleotides are TGCGCCAGCAGCCAAGTGGAGGGGGCCTCCTACGAGCAGTACTTC.